Listed here are 10 T cell receptor beta chains from one sample, sequenced in a study of blood T cell repertoires in COVID-19. TCRdb keeps only in-frame clones here, not all; method: immunoSEQ multiplex PCR. The sample has 40,000 or so clones; about 89% are singletons. The sequencing sample was made of peripheral blood. These receptors all stem from a middle-aged man with active COVID-19.

The J gene is TRBJ1-5, the V gene TRBV28; D is unresolved. Per germline, CDR1 MDHEN and CDR2 SYDVKM. CDR3 length equals 13 residues. Trimming took off 7 bases at V and 0 bases at J, with 7 bases between the two ends. As DNA, the CDR3 is TGTGCCAGCACCCTACTTAGCAATCAGCCCCAGCATTTT. Protein sequence: CASTLLSNQPQHF.

V usage is TRBV7-6 and J usage is TRBJ2-2, with TRBD2 matching over 10 bases. Germline V CDR1 and CDR2: SGHVS, FNYEAQ. CDR3 length: 16 amino acids. The ends lost 6 bases at V and 5 bases at J; junction bases unmatched: 9. The CDR3 region has the DNA TGTGCCAGCAGTTTCCTAGCGGGAGAGGCTACCGGGGAGCTGTTTTTT. It specifies CASSFLAGEATGELFF.

This CDR3 reads CASSYSREATAYF. The DNA for the CDR3 is TGTGCCAGCAGTTACTCGAGGGAAGCTACCGCATACTTC. The chain couples TRBV6-5 to TRBJ2-7, with D tentatively TRBD2 (5 bases). Germline loops: CDR1 MNHEY, CDR2 SVGAGI. This CDR3 is built from 13 residues. Trimming pared 0 bases from V and 13 bases from J, leaving 16 bases between.

This chain uses TRBV28 with TRBJ2-1; TRBD1 might be the D (6 bases). The CDR3 has 14 residues. Per the germline V gene, CDR1 is MDHEN and CDR2 is SYDVKM. Trimming removed 8 bases at V and 5 bases at J, with 16 bases between. The CDR3 here is CASWDTGRDNEQFF. CDR3 DNA sequence: TGTGCCAGCTGGGACACAGGTAGGGACAATGAGCAGTTCTTC.

The J gene is TRBJ2-1, the V gene TRBV27; D might be TRBD2 (7 bases). This CDR3 comprises 16 residues. V lost 6 bases to trimming and J lost 0 bases, with 15 bases between them. CDR1 and CDR2 from the germline V gene are MNHEY and SMNVEV (reference sequence). CDR3 DNA: TGTGCCAGCAGATCCGACAGGACTAGCTCCTACAATGAGCAGTTCTTC. It yields the protein CASRSDRTSSYNEQFF.

This chain joins TRBV27 and TRBJ2-1; TRBD2 is a possible D gene (6 bases). There are 16 residues in the CDR3. In germline, CDR1 is MNHEY, CDR2 SMNVEV (reference sequence). Deletions cut 3 bases from V and 3 bases from J, with 15 bases between. CDR3 residues: CASSFVGGISYNEQFF. CDR3 coding DNA: TGTGCCAGCAGTTTTGTGGGCGGGATTAGCTACAATGAGCAGTTCTTC.

The V and J genes are TRBV6-4 and TRBJ2-7; D might be TRBD2 (6 bases). V was pared by 7 bases and J by 1 base, with 17 bases between. Germline lookup yields CDR1 MRHNA and CDR2 SNTAGT. The length of the CDR3 is 15 residues. Here the CDR3 reads CASTGGGTPSYEQYF. DNA for the CDR3: TGTGCCAGCACCGGAGGAGGGACCCCATCCTACGAGCAGTACTTC.

The gene calls are TRBV5-1 and TRBJ2-3; no clear D gene. The ends were cut back, 5 bases at V and 0 bases at J, with 7 bases in the middle. Germline V gives CDR1 SGHRS, CDR2 YFSETQ. This CDR3 spans 13 amino acids. The CDR3 DNA sequence: TGCGCCAGCAGGCAGGCCAGCACAGATACGCAGTATTTT. Translation gives CASRQASTDTQYF.

CDR3 in DNA: TGCGCCAGCAGCCAAGACAGGAGGGGCGAAGCTTTCTTT. It encodes CASSQDRRGEAFF. The J gene is TRBJ1-1, the V gene TRBV4-3; TRBD1 might be the D (5 bases). Between the trimmed V and J ends, which lost 0 bases and 8 bases, there was a span of 10 bases. This CDR3 spans 13 amino acids. CDR1 and CDR2 (germline): LGHNA, YSLEER.

This clone turned up a few times. The genes are TRBV7-2 and TRBJ2-2, with D possibly being TRBD2 (6 bases). The CDR3 runs 16 residues. Germline loops: CDR1 SGHTA, CDR2 FQGNSA. Trimming shortened V by 4 bases and J by 4 bases, and 16 bases separated the two germline ends. CDR3 sequence: CASSSSPSSATGELFF. The CDR3 DNA reads TGTGCCAGCAGCTCCAGCCCTTCTAGCGCCACCGGGGAGCTGTTTTTT.